The 22 T cell receptor beta chains below come from one sample, sequenced in a study of T cells in localized non-small cell lung cancer. Sequenced by immunoSEQ multiplex PCR; TCRdb stores in-frame clones only, minus some. The table shows around 140,000 clones, with 80% to 90% occurring only once. Sample: peripheral blood, taken before any cancer treatment. These receptor sequences come from an older female donor with stage I lung adenocarcinoma.

The V call is TRBV19, the J call TRBJ1-5; D unclear. Germline values: CDR1 LNHDA, CDR2 SQIVND (reference sequence). Deletions cut 5 bases from V and 10 bases from J, with 12 bases between. This CDR3 is built from 12 residues. CDR3: CASSSGPSPQHF. In DNA form, the CDR3 reads TGTGCCAGTAGTTCGGGCCCAAGCCCCCAGCATTTT.

The chain recombines TRBV25-1 with TRBJ2-7; D might be TRBD2 (5 bases). CDR1 is MGHDK, CDR2 SYGVNS, per germline. Trimming pared 6 bases from V and 4 bases from J, leaving 10 bases between. CDR3 length equals 12 residues. The CDR3 region is CASRAVTYEQYF. CDR3 DNA: TGTGCCAGCAGAGCGGTAACGTACGAGCAGTACTTC.

This clone was detected only once. The chain recombines TRBV19 with TRBJ2-2; possibly TRBD2 for D (5 bases). The CDR3 loop spans 14 amino acids. Germline values: CDR1 LNHDA, CDR2 SQIVND (reference sequence). With 5 bases removed from V and 4 bases from J, the gap between germline ends came to 11 bases. The CDR3 DNA is TGTGCCAGTAGTTTGATAGGAGGCACCGGGGAGCTGTTTTTT. Its translation: CASSLIGGTGELFF.

The chain links TRBV11-2 to TRBJ2-2; D uncertain. V dropped 3 bases and J dropped 6 bases, with 11 bases sitting between them. This CDR3 spans 14 amino acids. The germline CDR1 and CDR2 sequences are SGHAT and FQNNGV. DNA for the CDR3: TGTGCCAGCAGCTTGCAGAGTCCTCCCGGGGAGCTGTTTTTT. This codes for CASSLQSPPGELFF.

This clone was seen just once. The gene calls are TRBV7-8 and TRBJ2-1; weak D call: TRBD2 (6 bases). Deletions cut 5 bases from V and 0 bases from J, with 11 bases between. CDR3 length: 15 amino acids. Germline V gives CDR1 SGHVS, CDR2 FQNEAQ. Here the CDR3 DNA reads TGTGCCAGCAGCAAGGGACTGAACTCCTACAATGAGCAGTTCTTC. Amino acid sequence: CASSKGLNSYNEQFF.

This chain uses TRBV5-5 with TRBJ1-5; tentative D call: TRBD1 (6 bases). The CDR3 spans 19 residues. Germline CDR1 reads SGHKS; CDR2 reads YYEKEE (reference sequence). V was shortened by 0 bases and J by 1 base, with 20 bases between the two germline ends. The CDR3 loop reads CASSLVWAGGGFSNQPQHF. Here the CDR3 DNA reads TGTGCCAGCAGCTTGGTCTGGGCAGGAGGGGGATTCAGCAATCAGCCCCAGCATTTT.

V usage is TRBV19 and J usage is TRBJ2-1; D ambiguous. V was cut by 5 bases and J by 6 bases, with 11 bases left in between. The CDR3 sequence is 13 residues long. Germline CDR1 and CDR2: LNHDA and SQIVND (reference sequence). CDR3: CASSEVLSNEQFF. The DNA of the CDR3 is TGTGCCAGTAGTGAGGTTCTATCCAATGAGCAGTTCTTC. Full variable domain (rest looked up from reference TRBV19 and TRBJ2-1): DGGITQSPKYLFRKEGQNVTLSCEQNLNHDAMYWYRQDPGQGLRLIYYSQIVNDFQKGDIAEGYSVSREKKESFPLTVTSAQKNPTAFYLCASSEVLSNEQFFGPGTRLTVL.

This sequence joins TRBV28 and TRBJ1-1; D is uncertain. V lost 5 bases and J lost 1, with 5 bases in between. In germline, CDR1 is MDHEN, CDR2 SYDVKM. CDR3 length: 12 amino acids. DNA for the CDR3: TGTGCCAGCAGTGACCAGAACACTGAAGCTTTCTTT. Protein product: CASSDQNTEAFF. Drawing the rest from reference TRBV28 and TRBJ1-1, the complete variable domain is DVKVTQSSRYLVKRTGEKVFLECVQDMDHENMFWYRQDPGLGLRLIYFSYDVKMKEKGDIPEGYSVSREKKERFSLILESASTNQTSMYLCASSDQNTEAFFGQGTRLTVV.

The rearrangement links TRBV9 to TRBJ2-2; D remains ambiguous. Trimming took off 0 bases at V and 2 bases at J, with 8 bases between the two ends. Germline V CDR1 and CDR2: SGDLS, YYNGEE. The CDR3 covers 15 residues. CDR3 sequence: CASSVDPLNTGELFF. DNA for the CDR3: TGTGCCAGCAGCGTAGATCCGCTAAACACCGGGGAGCTGTTTTTT.

This chain uses TRBV28 with TRBJ1-2, with D unresolved. Germline CDR1 reads MDHEN; CDR2 reads SYDVKM. The V end was cut by 5 bases, the J end by 4 bases, with 11 bases between. The CDR3 runs 13 residues. This CDR3 reads CASSGQLIYGYTF. The DNA of the CDR3 is TGTGCCAGCAGTGGGCAGCTCATCTATGGCTACACCTTC.

V usage is TRBV11-1 and J usage is TRBJ2-1; 8 nucleotides match TRBD2. V shed 5 bases and J 2 bases; nucleotides not matched to a gene: 5. Germline-derived CDR1 and CDR2 are SGHAT and FQDESV (reference sequence). The CDR3 is made up of 15 amino acids. CDR3 in DNA: TGTGCCAGCAGCCATCTAGCGGGCGCCTACAATGAGCAGTTCTTC. It specifies CASSHLAGAYNEQFF.

The gene calls are TRBV7-8 and TRBJ2-4; TRBD2 aligns across 7 bases. The germline V gene encodes CDR1 SGHVS and CDR2 FQNEAQ. CDR3 length: 18 residues. J gave up 0 bases and V 3 bases, and 11 bases lay outside the gene matches. The CDR3: CASSFSTSPTVAKNIQYF. The CDR3 DNA reads as TGTGCCAGCAGCTTCTCGACTAGCCCCACGGTAGCCAAAAACATTCAGTACTTC.

The rearrangement uses TRBV9 and TRBJ1-3; D ambiguous. The V and J ends lost 0 bases and 6 bases respectively, with 10 bases between them. The CDR3 has 14 amino acids. From germline, CDR1 is SGDLS and CDR2 YYNGEE. The DNA for the CDR3 is TGTGCCAGCAGCGTAGCGGGGTCCGCAAACACCATATATTTT. Its translation: CASSVAGSANTIYF.

This sequence joins TRBV13 and TRBJ2-7, with D unresolved. Germline V gene lookup returns CDR1 PRHDT and CDR2 FYEKMQ (reference sequence). V gave up 4 bases and J gave up 3 bases, with 7 bases separating them. CDR3 length equals 12 residues. The CDR3 region is CASSSRGYEQYF. CDR3 sequence (DNA): TGTGCCAGCAGCTCGCGTGGCTACGAGCAGTACTTC.

This chain connects TRBV9 to TRBJ1-1; 7 bases align to TRBD1. Trimming cost V 5 bases and J 3 bases; bases outside gene matches: 7. The CDR3 has 14 amino acids. CDR1 and CDR2 (germline): SGDLS, YYNGEE. Written as DNA, the CDR3 is TGTGCCAGCAGTCCCGGGACAGAGGACACTGAAGCTTTCTTT. It is translated as CASSPGTEDTEAFF.

The chain couples TRBV5-1 to TRBJ2-6, with TRBD1 matching 9 bases. V dropped 7 bases and J dropped 3; count of bases not matched to a gene: 11. Germline V gives CDR1 SGHRS, CDR2 YFSETQ. This CDR3 region has 17 residues. The CDR3 here is CASRGTGGLGGANVLTF. CDR3 nucleotides: TGCGCCAGCCGGGGTACAGGGGGCCTTGGTGGGGCCAACGTCCTGACTTTC.

The CDR3 spells CASSGPTGELFF. The CDR3 region has the DNA TGTGCCAGTTCAGGACCTACCGGGGAGCTGTTTTTT. V is TRBV28 and J is TRBJ2-2, with no clear D. CDR1 is MDHEN and CDR2 is SYDVKM in the germline V gene. The CDR3 consists of 12 residues. V lost 9 bases and J 5 bases, leaving 10 bases between the germline ends.

This chain connects TRBV25-1 to TRBJ2-7; either TRBD1 or TRBD2 may fit D (5 bases each). V lost 3 bases, J lost 3 bases, and 12 bases lay in between. CDR3 size: 14 residues. CDR1 is MGHDK and CDR2 is SYGVNS in the germline V gene. CDR3 loop: CASSEGEILYEQYF. The CDR3 nucleotides are TGTGCCAGCAGTGAGGGGGAAATCCTCTACGAGCAGTACTTC.

V gene TRBV2 combines with J gene TRBJ1-1, with 8 nucleotides matching TRBD1. The germline gives CDR1 SNHLY, CDR2 FYNNEI. Trimming removed 5 bases from V and 4 bases from J; junction bases left unmatched: 18. The CDR3 runs to 18 residues. The CDR3 sequence: CASSHLGTGGSRGTEAFF. The DNA for the CDR3 is TGTGCCAGCAGTCATCTTGGGACAGGCGGCTCCCGAGGCACTGAAGCTTTCTTT.

The rearrangement links TRBV27 to TRBJ2-1; TRBD2 aligns across 12 bases. This CDR3 has 16 amino acids. Germline V lookup: CDR1 MNHEY, CDR2 SMNVEV (reference sequence). V gave up 4 bases and J gave up 9 bases; unmatched junction bases: 10. CDR3 coding DNA: TGTGCCAGCAGTTCCGGACTAGCGGGGCTGGGTGGTGAGCAGTTCTTC. This translates into CASSSGLAGLGGEQFF.

A single count supports this clone. V and J are TRBV27 and TRBJ2-5; D is ambiguous. The germline V gene has CDR1 MNHEY and CDR2 SMNVEV (reference sequence). The CDR3 length is 13 residues. Trimming removed 4 bases at V and 7 bases at J, with 13 bases between. The CDR3 DNA reads TGTGCCAGCAGTTCGGGTTCCCCAGGGACCCAGTACTTC. The encoded protein is CASSSGSPGTQYF.

The chain is built from TRBV10-1 and TRBJ2-3; D unresolved. CDR1 and CDR2 from the germline V gene are WNHNN and SYGVQD (reference sequence). The CDR3 covers 13 residues. Deletions cut 6 bases from V and 9 bases from J, with 16 bases between. CDR3 sequence: CASSDTSQTTQYF. The CDR3 nucleotides read TGCGCCAGCAGCGACACCTCACAAACGACGCAGTATTTT.